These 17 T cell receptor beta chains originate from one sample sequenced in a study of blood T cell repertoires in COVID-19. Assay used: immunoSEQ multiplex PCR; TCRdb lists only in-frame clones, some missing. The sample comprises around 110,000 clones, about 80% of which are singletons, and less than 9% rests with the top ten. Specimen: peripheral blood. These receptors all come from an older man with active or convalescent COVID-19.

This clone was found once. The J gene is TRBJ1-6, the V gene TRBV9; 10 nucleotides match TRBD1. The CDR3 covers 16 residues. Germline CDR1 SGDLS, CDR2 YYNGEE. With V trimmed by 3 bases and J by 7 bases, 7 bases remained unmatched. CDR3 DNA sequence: TGTGCCAGCAGCGGCTGGGACAGGGGTAACAATTCACCCCTCCACTTT. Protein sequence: CASSGWDRGNNSPLHF.

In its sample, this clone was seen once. The CDR3 DNA reads TGTGCCAGCAGCTTAACGGGCACCGGGGAGCTGTTTTTT. This sequence encodes CASSLTGTGELFF. The chain links TRBV11-2 to TRBJ2-2; D unclear. The CDR3 runs to 13 residues. V gave up 2 bases and J gave up 4 bases, with 5 bases separating them. Germline CDR1 SGHAT, CDR2 FQNNGV.

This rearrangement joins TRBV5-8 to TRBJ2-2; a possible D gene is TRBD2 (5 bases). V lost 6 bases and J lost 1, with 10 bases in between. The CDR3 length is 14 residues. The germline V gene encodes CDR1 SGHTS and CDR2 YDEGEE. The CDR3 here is CASNPRENTGELFF. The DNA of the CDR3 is TGTGCCAGCAACCCACGGGAGAACACCGGGGAGCTGTTTTTT.

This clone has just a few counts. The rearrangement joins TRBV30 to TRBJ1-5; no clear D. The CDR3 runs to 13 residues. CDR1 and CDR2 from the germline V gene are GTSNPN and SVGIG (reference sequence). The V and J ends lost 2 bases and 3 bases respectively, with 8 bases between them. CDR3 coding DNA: TGTGCCTGGAGTTCTTGGGCCAATCAGCCCCAGCATTTT. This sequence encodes CAWSSWANQPQHF.

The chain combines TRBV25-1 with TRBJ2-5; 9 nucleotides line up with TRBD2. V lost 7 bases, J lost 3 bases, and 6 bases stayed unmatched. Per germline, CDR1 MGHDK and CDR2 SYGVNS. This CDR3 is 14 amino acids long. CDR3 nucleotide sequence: TGTGCCAGCACCTTAGCGGGGGATAAAGAGACCCAGTACTTC. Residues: CASTLAGDKETQYF.

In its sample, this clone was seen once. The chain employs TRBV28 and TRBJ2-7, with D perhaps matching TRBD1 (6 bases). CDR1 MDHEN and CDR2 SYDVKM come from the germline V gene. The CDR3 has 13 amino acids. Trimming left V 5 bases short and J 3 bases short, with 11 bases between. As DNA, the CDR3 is TGTGCCAGCAGTCGCGGACAGCTCTACGAGCAGTACTTC. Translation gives CASSRGQLYEQYF.

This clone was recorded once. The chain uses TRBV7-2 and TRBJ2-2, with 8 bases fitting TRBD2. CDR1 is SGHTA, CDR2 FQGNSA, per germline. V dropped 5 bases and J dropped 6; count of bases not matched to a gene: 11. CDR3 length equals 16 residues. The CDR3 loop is CASSQKAGGGSGELFF. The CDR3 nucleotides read TGTGCCAGCAGCCAGAAGGCCGGGGGGGGATCCGGGGAGCTGTTTTTT. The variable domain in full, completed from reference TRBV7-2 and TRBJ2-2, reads GAGVSQSPSNKVTEKGKDVELRCDPISGHTALYWYRQSLGQGLEFLIYFQGNSAPDKSGLPSDRFSAERTGGSVSTLTIQRTQQEDSAVYLCASSQKAGGGSGELFFGEGSRLTVL.

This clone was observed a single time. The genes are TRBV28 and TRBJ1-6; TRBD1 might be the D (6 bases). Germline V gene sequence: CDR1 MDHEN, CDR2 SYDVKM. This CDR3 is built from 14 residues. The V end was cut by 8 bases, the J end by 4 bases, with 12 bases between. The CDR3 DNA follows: TGTGCCAGCTACGGACAGCCTTATAATTCACCCCTCCACTTT. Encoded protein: CASYGQPYNSPLHF.

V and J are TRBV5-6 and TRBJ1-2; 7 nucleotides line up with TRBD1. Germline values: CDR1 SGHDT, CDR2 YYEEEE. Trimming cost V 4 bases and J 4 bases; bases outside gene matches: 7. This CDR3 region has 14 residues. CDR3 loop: CASSLGQNVYGYTF. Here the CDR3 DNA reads TGTGCCAGCAGCCTGGGACAGAACGTCTATGGCTACACCTTC.

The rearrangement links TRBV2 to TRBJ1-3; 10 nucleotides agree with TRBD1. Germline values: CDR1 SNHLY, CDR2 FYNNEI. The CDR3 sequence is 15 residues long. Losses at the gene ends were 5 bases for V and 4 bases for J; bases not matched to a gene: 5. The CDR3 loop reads CASSPDRGLGNTIYF. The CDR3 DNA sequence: TGTGCCAGCAGTCCAGACAGGGGGCTCGGAAACACCATATATTTT.

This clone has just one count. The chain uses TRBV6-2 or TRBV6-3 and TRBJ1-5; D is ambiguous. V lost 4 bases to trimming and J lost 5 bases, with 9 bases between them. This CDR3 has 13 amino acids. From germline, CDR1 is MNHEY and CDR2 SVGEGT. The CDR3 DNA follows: TGTGCCAGCAGTTTTTTAAGAGATCAGCCCCAGCATTTT. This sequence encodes CASSFLRDQPQHF.

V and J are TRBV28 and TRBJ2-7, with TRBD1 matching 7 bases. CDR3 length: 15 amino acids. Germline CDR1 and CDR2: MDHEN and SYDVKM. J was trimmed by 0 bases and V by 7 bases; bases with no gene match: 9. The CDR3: CASKNPTGLSYEQYF. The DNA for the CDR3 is TGTGCCAGCAAGAACCCGACAGGGCTCTCCTACGAGCAGTACTTC.

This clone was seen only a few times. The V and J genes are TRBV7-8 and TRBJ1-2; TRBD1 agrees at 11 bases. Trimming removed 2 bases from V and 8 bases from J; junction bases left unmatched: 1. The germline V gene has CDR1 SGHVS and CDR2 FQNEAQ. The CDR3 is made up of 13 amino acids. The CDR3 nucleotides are TGTGCCAGCAGCTTAAGGGACAGGGGGGGCTACACCTTC. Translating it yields CASSLRDRGGYTF. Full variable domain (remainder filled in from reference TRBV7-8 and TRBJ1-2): GAGVSQSPRYKVAKRGQDVALRCDPISGHVSLFWYQQALGQGPEFLTYFQNEAQLDKSGLPSDRFFAERPEGSVSTLKIQRTQQEDSAVYLCASSLRDRGGYTFGSGTRLTVV.

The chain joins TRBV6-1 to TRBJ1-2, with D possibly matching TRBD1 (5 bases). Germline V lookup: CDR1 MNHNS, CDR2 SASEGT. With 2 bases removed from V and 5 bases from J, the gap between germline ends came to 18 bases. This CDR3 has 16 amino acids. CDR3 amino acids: CASSESWAGLGYGYTF. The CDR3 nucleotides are TGTGCCAGCAGTGAAAGTTGGGCGGGACTCGGTTATGGCTACACCTTC.

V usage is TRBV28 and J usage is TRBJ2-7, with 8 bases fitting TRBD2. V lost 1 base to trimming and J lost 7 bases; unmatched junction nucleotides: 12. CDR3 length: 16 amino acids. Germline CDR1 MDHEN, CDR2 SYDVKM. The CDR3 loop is CASSLFRGTRGDEQYF. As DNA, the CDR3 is TGTGCCAGCAGTTTATTTCGGGGGACTAGAGGTGATGAGCAGTACTTC.

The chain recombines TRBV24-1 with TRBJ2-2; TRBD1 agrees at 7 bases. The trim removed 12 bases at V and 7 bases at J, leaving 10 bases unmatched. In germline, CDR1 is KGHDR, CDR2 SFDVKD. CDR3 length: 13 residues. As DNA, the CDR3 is TGTGCCTCCGCCGGGACAGAGGGCGGGGAGCTGTTTTTT. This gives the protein CASAGTEGGELFF.

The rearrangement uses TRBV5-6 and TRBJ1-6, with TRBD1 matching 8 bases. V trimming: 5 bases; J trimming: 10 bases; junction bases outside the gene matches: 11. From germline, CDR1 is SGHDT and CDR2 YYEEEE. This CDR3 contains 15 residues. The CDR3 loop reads CASSLGTGVKSPLHF. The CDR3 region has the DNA TGTGCCAGCAGTCTAGGGACAGGCGTCAAGTCACCCCTCCACTTT. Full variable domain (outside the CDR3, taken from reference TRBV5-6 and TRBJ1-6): DAGVTQSPTHLIKTRGQQVTLRCSPKSGHDTVSWYQQALGQGPQFIFQYYEEEERQRGNFPDRFSGHQFPNYSSELNVNALLLGDSALYLCASSLGTGVKSPLHFGNGTRLTVT.